This paragraph reports one TCR beta chain. Its antigen is still unknown. One base away there is no much larger clone; base qualities are not given. Within the sample, other DNA sequences also encode this same CDR3. TCRbeta CDR3 regions were amplified from genomic DNA by means of the immunoSEQ Assay, a bias-controlled multiplex PCR. As for the original processing: Within the assay, amplification of reference gene primers was used to estimate how many nucleated cells each sample contained. Sequence reads were collapsed and filtered to measure the absolute abundance of every unique TCRbeta CDR3 rearrangement. For each sample, productive Simpson clonality was calculated as the square root of Simpson's diversity index across productive rearrangements. Sourced from immuneACCESS, this table was stored by TCRdb with only in-frame sequences that have V and J called. A share of the clones is absent; for the studies checked, an unresolved V gene accounts for under half, and the remainder has no known explanation. That table supplies the V and J calls and clone size; D and trimming were determined from the DNA. In all, the sample holds tens of thousands of clones, and approximately 84% of those were seen once. The top ten clones comprise about a tenth of the sample.

These data are taken from a study of blood T cell repertoires in COVID-19 (dated by TCRdb to the early 2020s). Background on the whole study: The collaborator samples originated in the United States, Italy and Spain and spanned the acute and convalescent phases of COVID-19. The prospective study material was composed of cDNA or gDNA derived from T cells, B-cell-depleted T cells, or PBMCs. The dataset comprised deeply sampled blood TCRbeta repertoires from subjects exposed to, actively infected with, or recovered from COVID-19. The repertoires were released in a freely available public database meant as a resource for research on the immune response to SARS-CoV-2. Samples came from the ongoing ImmuneRACE study (first 160 participants) plus 1,254 subjects from 6 global collaborators. A de-identified subject ID, COVID-19 status, age in years and sex were almost always included in the sample metadata. Where available, HLA class I and class II types were obtained from metadata supplied by the sample provider rather than from assay-based typing.

The collaborating institutions used their own protocols to collect whole blood in K2EDTA tubes. For TCRbeta analysis, collaborators shipped samples as frozen whole blood, isolated PBMCs, or DNA extracted from either of those sample types. Study-wide findings and limitations: How much clinical and demographic metadata was included differed by source and by participant, and the metadata was provided uncurated.

The germline V gene specifies MDHEN as CDR1 and SYDVKM as CDR2. V is shortened by 6 bases, J by 4 bases, and the region joining them spans 10 bases. The CDR3 spans 12 residues, from the cysteine through the phenylalanine. Left in the record is the CDR3 DNA by itself, 36 bases read in frame from the first base. The material sequenced was peripheral blood. The chain couples TRBV28 to TRBJ2-7, with the identity of the D gene unclear. The origin of this receptor is a man between 65 and 85 years old with active or convalescent COVID-19. This receptor has the CDR3 CASSTTTYEQYF. The DNA sequence is given as TGTGCCAGCAGCACAACTACTTACGAGCAGTACTTC.